Each of the 16 T cell receptor beta chains below was sequenced from the same sample in a study of post-analysis software for immune sequencing data. Built from TCR beta cDNA, the libraries had unique molecular identifiers in them. TCRdb reanalysed the PCR reads using MiXCR and keeps one entry per CDR3 protein. Among 150,000 to 200,000 distinct CDR3 sequences listed, roughly 40% were seen once. The sequenced sample was blood, obtained after autologous hematopoietic stem cell transplantation. These receptors all come from a girl aged 10 to 17 with multiple sclerosis.

V is TRBV10-3 and J is TRBJ2-3, with a tentative D call TRBD1 (5 bases). The V end lost 6 bases, the J end lost 8 bases, and 15 bases lay between the germline ends. This CDR3 has 13 residues. Germline V gene data show CDR1 as ENHRY and CDR2 as SYGVKD. The CDR3 coding sequence is TGTGCCATCAGGGACAACGGTCAGGGTACGCAGTATTTT. Encoded protein: CAIRDNGQGTQYF.

There are many counts of this clonotype. The CDR3 reads CAISEEGGRAYDEQFF. CDR3 nucleotides: TGTGCCATCAGTGAGGAAGGCGGGAGGGCGTATGATGAGCAGTTCTTC. V gene TRBV10-3 combines with J gene TRBJ2-1, with 9 positions matching TRBD2. There are 16 residues in the CDR3. J lost 8 bases, V lost 2 bases, and 10 bases had no gene match. Germline CDR1 reads ENHRY; CDR2 reads SYGVKD.

In its sample, this clonotype was seen a few times. The chain couples TRBV29-1 to TRBJ1-4, with TRBD1 as a possible D gene (5 bases). Trimming removed 2 bases at V and 7 bases at J, with 11 bases between. Germline CDR1 SQVTM, CDR2 ANQGSEA. The CDR3 runs 13 residues. The DNA of the CDR3 is TGCAGCGTTGAAAGGGGCCGCGGTGAAAAACTGTTTTTT. It specifies CSVERGRGEKLFF.

The V and J genes are TRBV4-2 and TRBJ1-2, with D possibly matching TRBD1 (6 bases). The germline V and J ends were trimmed by 4 bases and 7 bases, with 13 bases remaining between them. The CDR3 is 13 residues long. Looked up from germline, CDR1 is LGHNA and CDR2 is YNFKEQ. CDR3 nucleotide sequence: TGTGCCAGCAGCCGGGGGGCCGGCGGTGGCTACACCTTC. It is translated as CASSRGAGGGYTF.

The chain couples TRBV30 to TRBJ1-1; tentative D call: TRBD1 (5 bases). CDR3 length equals 14 residues. CDR1 GTSNPN and CDR2 SVGIG come from the germline V gene (reference sequence). The V end lost 7 bases, the J end lost 5 bases, and 20 bases lay between the germline ends. This CDR3 is CASTGQGWGTEAFF. CDR3 nucleotide sequence: TGTGCCTCAACGGGGCAGGGTTGGGGAACTGAAGCTTTCTTT.

This clonotype was found once. This chain joins TRBV10-3 and TRBJ2-1; TRBD1 might be the D (6 bases). The CDR3 is 16 amino acids. In germline, CDR1 is ENHRY, CDR2 SYGVKD. Trimming shortened V by 10 bases and J by 13 bases, and 32 bases separated the two germline ends. This CDR3 reads CASRPGQARTVETQFF. CDR3 sequence (DNA): TGTGCCAGCCGACCGGGGCAGGCGCGGACAGTGGAGACCCAGTTCTTC.

This clonotype showed up just a few times. The chain couples TRBV27 to TRBJ1-2; TRBD1 matches 7 bases. CDR1 and CDR2 (germline): MNHEY, SMNVEV (reference sequence). CDR3 length equals 15 residues. The J segment lost 4 bases and the V segment lost 3 bases, leaving 8 bases of the junction unmatched. The CDR3 here is CASSFRQGGLYGYTF. The CDR3 DNA sequence: TGTGCCAGCAGTTTCCGACAGGGCGGGCTCTATGGCTACACCTTC.

This clonotype was seen ten or more times. The DNA for the CDR3 is TGTGCCAGCAGACGCGGAGGGTCTCCGAATGAAAAACTGTTTTTT. Translation: CASRRGGSPNEKLFF. The chain carries TRBV12-3 or TRBV12-4 and TRBJ1-4; D is unresolved. V gave up 6 bases and J gave up 5 bases, with 16 bases separating them. There are 15 residues in the CDR3.

This clonotype was recorded many times. The chain recombines TRBV7-2 with TRBJ2-7, with 8 bases fitting TRBD1. V shed 2 bases, J shed 5 bases, and the junction held 8 bases outside the gene matches. This CDR3 contains 15 residues. CDR1 and CDR2 from the germline V gene are SGHTA and FQGNSA. Here the CDR3 DNA reads TGTGCCAGCAGCTTACGGACAGGGTTTCTCCACGAGCAGTACTTC. Residues: CASSLRTGFLHEQYF.

This clonotype was counted a single time. The rearrangement links TRBV7-2 to TRBJ2-3, with D tentatively TRBD1 (6 bases). Trimming took off 6 bases at V and 2 bases at J, with 12 bases between the two ends. Germline CDR1 and CDR2: SGHTA and FQGNSA. This CDR3 spans 14 amino acids. The CDR3 DNA reads TGTGCCAGCAGGGGTACAGGGTTCACAGATACGCAGTATTTT. Its protein is CASRGTGFTDTQYF.

Remarks on this clonotype: This may be a read error: a much more frequent sequence differs by one nucleotide. J is TRBJ2-7 and V is TRBV20-1; tentatively, D is TRBD1 (5 bases). Trimming removed 3 bases at V and 2 bases at J, with 14 bases between. The CDR3 loop spans 14 amino acids. CDR1 and CDR2 (germline): DFQATT, SNEGSKA (reference sequence). Here the CDR3 reads CSASLQGATYEQYF. DNA of the CDR3: TGCAGTGCTAGTCTTCAGGGTGCCACCTACGAGCAGTACTTC.

The chain couples TRBV6-5 to TRBJ2-5; D unclear. Trimming stripped 2 bases from V and 4 bases from J, with 8 bases between. The CDR3 loop spans 13 amino acids. CDR1 MNHEY and CDR2 SVGAGI come from the germline V gene. CDR3 bases: TGTGCCAGCAGTTACGGCCCCTCAGAGACCCAGTACTTC. The encoded protein is CASSYGPSETQYF.

This clonotype was counted many times. This chain joins TRBV5-6 and TRBJ2-1; D is possibly TRBD2 (6 bases). Germline CDR1 and CDR2: SGHDT and YYEEEE. Deletions cut 0 bases from V and 10 bases from J, with 8 bases between. The CDR3 runs 12 residues. CDR3 sequence: CASSLGLAEQFF. The CDR3 DNA sequence: TGTGCCAGCAGCTTGGGGCTAGCGGAGCAGTTCTTC.

The chain carries TRBV29-1 and TRBJ1-1; 8 bases align to TRBD1. Germline CDR1 is SQVTM and CDR2 is ANQGSEA. This CDR3 is 12 amino acids long. The CDR3 region is CRVETGDTEAFF. The CDR3 DNA follows: TGCAGAGTAGAGACAGGGGACACTGAAGCTTTCTTT.

The genes are TRBV4-3 and TRBJ2-1, with 7 bases identical to TRBD2. This CDR3 has 16 amino acids. With 0 bases clipped from V and 2 bases from J, the junction kept 4 bases outside the gene matches. Germline CDR1 and CDR2: LGHNA and YSLEER. CDR3 protein: CASSQDPAGTYNEQFF. CDR3 nucleotide sequence: TGCGCCAGCAGCCAAGATCCAGCGGGGACCTACAATGAGCAGTTCTTC.

Details on this clonotype: Relative to the germline gene, one junction end is altered; a read error may explain this. This chain uses TRBV20-1 with TRBJ1-5; 9 nucleotides align to TRBD1. From germline, CDR1 is DFQATT and CDR2 SNEGSKA (reference sequence). This CDR3 has 15 amino acids. The CDR3 DNA is TGCAGTGCTAGAGACTCCGGGACAGGGCGTCAGCCCCAGCATTTC. This sequence encodes CSARDSGTGRQPQHF.